The 10 T cell receptor beta chains below were found in one sample sequenced in a study of T cells after yellow fever vaccination. Using its own MiXCR run on the 5' RACE reads, TCRdb lists one record per CDR3 protein. The sample lists about 340,000 distinct CDR3 sequences, around 4.1% seen once, with approximately 25% in the top ten. Sequences were derived from PBMCs, sampled 5 days after the yellow fever booster vaccination. These receptor sequences come from a man younger than 30 who received the YFV17D yellow fever vaccine.

V gene TRBV4-3 combines with J gene TRBJ2-1; the match to TRBD2 covers 8 bases. Trimming at V came to 0 bases and at J to 6 bases, leaving 4 bases not matched to a gene. This CDR3 has 15 residues. Per germline, CDR1 LGHNA and CDR2 YSLEER. The DNA of the CDR3 is TGCGCCAGCAGCCAAGATCGGGGGGGAAGCAATGAGCAGTTCTTC. Encoded protein: CASSQDRGGSNEQFF.

The chain links TRBV7-3 to TRBJ2-5; D not resolved. Germline V gives CDR1 SGHTA, CDR2 FQGTGA. The V end was cut by 1 base, the J end by 5 bases, with 8 bases between. The CDR3 consists of 13 residues. CDR3 nucleotide sequence: TGTGCCAGCAGCTTAAGTGTTCTGGAGACCCAGTACTTC. Encoded protein: CASSLSVLETQYF.

The rearrangement links TRBV4-2 to TRBJ2-7, with a weak D call TRBD2 (7 bases). Trimming took 4 bases from V and 3 from J, leaving 16 bases between them. CDR1 is LGHNA, CDR2 YNFKEQ, per germline. The CDR3 sequence is 15 residues long. The CDR3 sequence is CASSRGGASGYEQYF. The CDR3 region has the DNA TGTGCCAGCAGCCGAGGGGGGGCTAGCGGCTACGAGCAGTACTTC.

V usage is TRBV7-8 and J usage is TRBJ1-2; D is uncertain. CDR3 length: 14 amino acids. Looked up from germline, CDR1 is SGHVS and CDR2 is FQNEAQ. V shed 3 bases and J shed 8 bases, with 16 bases lying between them. The CDR3 sequence is CASSFVTDASGYTF. The DNA of the CDR3 is TGTGCCAGCAGCTTCGTCACGGATGCCTCCGGCTACACCTTC.

This clonotype was counted ten times or more. The rearrangement joins TRBV7-9 to TRBJ2-7, with 7 bases matching TRBD1. CDR3 length: 14 amino acids. The V segment lost 5 bases and the J segment 5 bases; nucleotides outside the gene matches: 9. Germline values: CDR1 SEHNR, CDR2 FQNEAQ (reference sequence). Here the CDR3 DNA reads TGTGCCAGCAGCAAGGGCGGACAGGCCCACGAGCAGTACGTC. This codes for CASSKGGQAHEQYV.

V usage is TRBV6-5 and J usage is TRBJ1-4; possibly TRBD1 for D (5 bases). The CDR3 runs 14 residues. Germline V gene data show CDR1 as MNHEY and CDR2 as SVGAGI. V lost 2 bases to trimming and J lost 5 bases, with 9 bases between them. CDR3 bases: TGTGCCAGCAGTTACCGACAGCGAAATGAAAAACTGTTTTTT. This sequence encodes CASSYRQRNEKLFF.

This clonotype showed up many times. The CDR3, as DNA: TGTGCCAGCAGCTTGGTTGGGCCGTGGAGGAGAAACATTCAGTACTTC. As protein: CASSLVGPWRRNIQYF. The V and J genes are TRBV5-6 and TRBJ2-4, with TRBD2 as a possible D gene (5 bases). The germline V and J ends were trimmed by 0 bases and 6 bases, with 16 bases remaining between them. Germline CDR1 SGHDT, CDR2 YYEEEE. This CDR3 has 16 residues.

This clonotype was detected many times. J is TRBJ1-6 and V is TRBV3-1; no definite D call. The CDR3 is 14 residues long. Trimming removed 0 bases at V and 7 bases at J, with 7 bases between. The germline gives CDR1 LGHDT, CDR2 YNNKEL (reference sequence). For the CDR3, the DNA is TGTGCCAGCAGCCAAGAGGTCGGGAATTCACCCCTCCACTTT. Translation: CASSQEVGNSPLHF.

Here the CDR3 reads CASSALLAGGLNEQFF. CDR3 bases: TGTGCCAGCAGCGCGCTCCTAGCGGGGGGGCTAAATGAGCAGTTCTTC. The chain couples TRBV9 to TRBJ2-1, with 12 nucleotides matching TRBD2. The CDR3 has 16 residues. Germline V CDR1 and CDR2: SGDLS, YYNGEE. V lost 3 bases to trimming and J lost 7 bases; unmatched junction nucleotides: 8.

The V gene is TRBV4-2, the J gene TRBJ1-2, with D unclear. CDR3 length: 15 residues. V lost 0 bases and J 4 bases, leaving 12 bases between the germline ends. Looked up from germline, CDR1 is LGHNA and CDR2 is YNFKEQ. The DNA of the CDR3 is TGTGCCAGCAGCCAAGATCCCGCCGACCGCTATGGCTACACCTTC. As protein: CASSQDPADRYGYTF.